Listed here are 27 T cell receptor beta chains from one sample, sequenced in a study of T-cell memory formation after mild COVID-19. One entry per CDR3 protein, called by TCRdb with MiXCR from the 5' RACE reads. This repertoire shows a few hundred thousand distinct CDR3 sequences, approximately 9% found once; its top ten account for 22%. Sequencing input: PBMCs or a T cell subset sorted from them (not recorded which). The receptors were sampled from a young man who had mild COVID-19 (a few samples of this study predate the infection). Cell type and time point are not known.

A few counts support this clonotype. V gene TRBV4-3 combines with J gene TRBJ2-3; D remains unclear. Trimming stripped 0 bases from V and 1 base from J, with 5 bases between. CDR3 length: 14 residues. Germline V gene sequence: CDR1 LGHNA, CDR2 YSLEER. CDR3 nucleotide sequence: TGCGCCAGCAGCCAAGATCTTCGCACAGATACGCAGTATTTT. This gives the protein CASSQDLRTDTQYF.

The chain recombines TRBV2 with TRBJ1-5, with D possibly matching TRBD1 (5 bases). The CDR3 covers 14 residues. Germline-derived CDR1 and CDR2 are SNHLY and FYNNEI. V was shortened by 3 bases and J by 7 bases, with 13 bases between the two germline ends. The CDR3: CASSEQRGLQPQHF. The CDR3 DNA sequence: TGTGCCAGCAGTGAGCAGAGGGGCCTGCAGCCCCAGCATTTT.

This sequence joins TRBV28 and TRBJ2-7, with D hard to call. The CDR3 loop spans 12 amino acids. CDR1 is MDHEN, CDR2 SYDVKM, per germline. The germline V and J ends were trimmed by 6 bases and 3 bases, with 9 bases remaining between them. CDR3 region: CASSQLRYEQYV. The CDR3 bases are TGTGCCAGCAGCCAATTACGCTACGAGCAGTACGTC.

This clonotype showed up just a few times. V is TRBV27 and J is TRBJ2-2; 16 bases line up with TRBD2. Germline V CDR1 and CDR2: MNHEY, SMNVEV (reference sequence). CDR3 length: 18 amino acids. Unmatched junction bases numbered 8, after V lost 6 bases and J lost 4 bases. The CDR3 spells CASRGLAGGLVATGELFF. The CDR3 DNA is TGTGCCAGCAGGGGACTAGCGGGGGGGCTCGTTGCCACCGGGGAGCTGTTTTTT.

This clonotype was picked up a small number of times. The V call is TRBV29-1, the J call TRBJ2-5; D possibly corresponds to TRBD1 (6 bases). CDR1 and CDR2 (germline): SQVTM, ANQGSEA. The CDR3 is made up of 12 amino acids. The germline V and J ends were trimmed by 7 bases and 5 bases, with 14 bases remaining between them. CDR3: CSGGQGTETQYF. The CDR3 DNA follows: TGCAGCGGGGGGCAGGGGACCGAGACCCAGTACTTC.

This clonotype has just a few counts. CDR3 nucleotides: TGTGCCAGCAGCTCCCAGGGGGTCACTGAAGCTTTCTTT. It is translated as CASSSQGVTEAFF. The chain is built from TRBV11-2 and TRBJ1-1; 7 positions agree with TRBD1. The germline CDR1 and CDR2 sequences are SGHAT and FQNNGV. V gave up 4 bases and J gave up 4 bases; unmatched junction bases: 3. The CDR3 sequence is 13 residues long.

The chain carries TRBV5-5 and TRBJ1-1, with D tentatively TRBD1 (6 bases). Trimming shortened V by 0 bases and J by 4 bases, and 16 bases separated the two germline ends. Germline V CDR1 and CDR2: SGHKS, YYEKEE (reference sequence). The length of the CDR3 is 16 residues. This CDR3 is CASSLAWGARVTEAFF. The CDR3 DNA is TGTGCCAGCAGCTTGGCGTGGGGGGCGCGGGTCACTGAAGCTTTCTTT.

The gene calls are TRBV6-1 and TRBJ2-7, with 9 bases lining up with TRBD1. Germline V gene lookup returns CDR1 MNHNS and CDR2 SASEGT. The V gene end was trimmed by 6 bases and the J gene end by 5 bases; junction bases not matched to a gene: 14. The CDR3 is made up of 16 amino acids. The CDR3 protein is CASSLSGTGNKNEQYF. The CDR3 nucleotides are TGTGCCAGCAGCCTCAGCGGGACAGGGAATAAGAACGAGCAGTACTTC.

This sequence joins TRBV20-1 and TRBJ2-3, with TRBD2 identical over 7 bases. Trimming cost V 5 bases and J 0 bases; bases outside gene matches: 5. This CDR3 spans 14 amino acids. Germline CDR1 is DFQATT and CDR2 is SNEGSKA (reference sequence). DNA for the CDR3: TGCAGTGCTGGGGCGGGACTAAGCACAGATACGCAGTATTTT. Translating it yields CSAGAGLSTDTQYF.

The rearrangement links TRBV6-6 to TRBJ1-1; a weak D match, TRBD1 (5 bases). V was pared by 2 bases and J by 4 bases, with 14 bases between. The CDR3 contains 15 residues. Germline CDR1 and CDR2: MNHNY and SVGAGI (reference sequence). Here the CDR3 reads CASSYLRGRGTEAFF. CDR3 coding DNA: TGTGCCAGCAGTTACCTCCGGGGACGGGGCACTGAAGCTTTCTTT.

The chain combines TRBV20-1 with TRBJ1-2, with D unclear. CDR3 length: 13 residues. The germline gives CDR1 DFQATT, CDR2 SNEGSKA (reference sequence). V gave up 6 bases and J gave up 4 bases, with 15 bases separating them. The CDR3 nucleotides are TGCAGTGCCATAACGGTGGGCGGCTATGGCTACACCTTC. This gives the protein CSAITVGGYGYTF.

The rearrangement uses TRBV2 and TRBJ1-1; tentative D call: TRBD1 (6 bases). Germline V gives CDR1 SNHLY, CDR2 FYNNEI. This CDR3 has 13 amino acids. V was shortened by 10 bases and J by 1 base, with 13 bases between the two germline ends. The CDR3 sequence: CATTGNQNTEAFF. The CDR3 bases are TGTGCCACCACAGGGAACCAGAACACTGAAGCTTTCTTT.

This clonotype was counted a few times. V usage is TRBV10-3 and J usage is TRBJ2-5, with 7 bases lining up with TRBD1. The V gene end was trimmed by 6 bases and the J gene end by 5 bases; junction bases not matched to a gene: 9. The CDR3 spans 14 residues. The V gene's germline CDR1 is ENHRY and CDR2 SYGVKD. The CDR3 DNA sequence: TGTGCCATCAGGAGGGGGACAGAGATGGAGACCCAGTACTTC. Translating it yields CAIRRGTEMETQYF.

This chain connects TRBV20-1 to TRBJ2-5; D possibly corresponds to TRBD2 (6 bases). V lost 5 bases and J 4 bases, leaving 11 bases between the germline ends. This CDR3 region has 12 residues. Looked up from germline, CDR1 is DFQATT and CDR2 is SNEGSKA (reference sequence). The CDR3 loop reads CSALTSTETQYF. The CDR3 DNA is TGCAGTGCTTTGACTAGTACAGAGACCCAGTACTTC.

This clonotype was detected only a few times. Here the CDR3 reads CASSVTATNEKLFF. In DNA, the CDR3 is TGTGCCAGCAGTGTGACAGCAACTAATGAAAAACTGTTTTTT. The V gene is TRBV6-5, the J gene TRBJ1-4, with a possible D match to TRBD1 (5 bases). CDR1 MNHEY and CDR2 SVGAGI come from the germline V gene. Trimming pared 5 bases from V and 0 bases from J, leaving 7 bases between. The CDR3 extends over 14 amino acids.

The chain has TRBV3-1 and TRBJ2-3; either TRBD1 or TRBD2 may fit D (6 bases each). The CDR3 covers 17 residues. Trimming cost V 1 base and J 3 bases, with 17 bases left between them. Germline-derived CDR1 and CDR2 are LGHDT and YNNKEL (reference sequence). CDR3 DNA sequence: TGTGCCAGCAGCCAAGGGTCAGGGGCGCGGGAAACAGATACGCAGTATTTT. Its protein product is CASSQGSGARETDTQYF.

This clonotype was seen only a few times. V usage is TRBV7-9 and J usage is TRBJ1-6, with TRBD1 matching over 7 bases. V dropped 0 bases and J dropped 11; count of bases not matched to a gene: 4. This CDR3 region has 14 residues. Germline V gene sequence: CDR1 SEHNR, CDR2 FQNEAQ (reference sequence). The CDR3: CASSLATGHAPLHF. The CDR3 nucleotides read TGTGCCAGCAGCTTAGCGACAGGGCACGCACCCCTCCACTTT.

This clonotype was counted a few times. This rearrangement joins TRBV7-2 to TRBJ2-6, with 11 bases matching TRBD1. CDR1 and CDR2 (germline): SGHTA, FQGNSA. This CDR3 spans 17 amino acids. Losses at the gene ends were 7 bases for V and 2 bases for J; bases not matched to a gene: 7. The CDR3 nucleotides read TGTGCCAGCACCTCGCGGACAGGGGGCCCTGGGGCCAACGTCCTGACTTTC. Its protein is CASTSRTGGPGANVLTF.

This sequence joins TRBV12-3 or TRBV12-4 and TRBJ2-1, with a weak D call TRBD2 (7 bases). Trimming cost V 2 bases and J 3 bases, with 17 bases left between them. The CDR3 extends over 17 amino acids. CDR3 sequence: CASSLSRRGRLYNEQFF. The DNA for the CDR3 is TGTGCCAGCAGTTTATCACGGCGGGGGCGACTCTACAATGAGCAGTTCTTC.

Only a few counts were recorded for this clonotype. J is TRBJ1-2 and V is TRBV7-9; D unclear. From germline, CDR1 is SEHNR and CDR2 FQNEAQ (reference sequence). Trimming took 0 bases from V and 7 from J, leaving 12 bases between them. The CDR3 contains 14 residues. In nucleotides, the CDR3 is TGTGCCAGCAGCTTAGCGAACAGCAAGTTTGGCTACACCTTC. As protein: CASSLANSKFGYTF.

The DNA of the CDR3 is TGTGCCAGCAGCTTAGATGGGGGCCTGTACGAGCAGTACTTC. As protein: CASSLDGGLYEQYF. This chain uses TRBV7-2 with TRBJ2-7; the D gene is possibly TRBD1 (6 bases). The CDR3 is 14 residues long. The V gene lost 1 base and the J gene lost 4 bases, with 11 bases spanning the gap. Looked up from germline, CDR1 is SGHTA and CDR2 is FQGNSA.

The chain links TRBV7-3 to TRBJ2-3; tentatively, D is TRBD1 or TRBD2 (5 bases each). With 3 bases removed from V and 3 bases from J, the gap between germline ends came to 13 bases. The germline CDR1 and CDR2 sequences are SGHTA and FQGTGA. The CDR3 has 15 residues. The CDR3 DNA reads as TGTGCCAGCAGCTTGTCGGGGCACCGTACAGATACGCAGTATTTT. Translated: CASSLSGHRTDTQYF.

The chain couples TRBV13 to TRBJ2-7; weak D call: TRBD1 (5 bases). Looked up from germline, CDR1 is PRHDT and CDR2 is FYEKMQ (reference sequence). The CDR3 has 18 residues. Trimming cost V 1 base and J 4 bases, with 23 bases left between them. This CDR3 is CASSLVGQGTHGRYEQYF. The CDR3 nucleotides read TGTGCCAGCAGCTTAGTAGGGCAGGGTACCCACGGAAGGTACGAGCAGTACTTC.

A few counts support this clonotype. The chain links TRBV6-5 to TRBJ2-3; 7 bases are shared with TRBD1. CDR1 is MNHEY and CDR2 is SVGAGI in the germline V gene. The CDR3 loop spans 16 amino acids. V was pared by 0 bases and J by 6 bases, with 9 bases of the junction left unmatched. CDR3 protein: CASSYSVGQAGDTQYF. CDR3 coding DNA: TGTGCCAGCAGTTACTCCGTAGGACAGGCCGGCGATACGCAGTATTTT.

This clonotype showed up many times. The J gene is TRBJ2-7, the V gene TRBV7-2, with TRBD1 matching over 9 bases. With 7 bases clipped from V and 3 bases from J, the junction kept 4 bases outside the gene matches. This CDR3 has 13 amino acids. Germline values: CDR1 SGHTA, CDR2 FQGNSA. CDR3 residues: CASITGGGYEQYF. In DNA, the CDR3 is TGTGCCAGCATCACAGGGGGCGGCTACGAGCAGTACTTC. Variable domain in full (rest from reference TRBV7-2 and TRBJ2-7): GAGVSQSPSNKVTEKGKDVELRCDPISGHTALYWYRQSLGQGLEFLIYFQGNSAPDKSGLPSDRFSAERTGGSVSTLTIQRTQQEDSAVYLCASITGGGYEQYFGPGTRLTVT.

V is TRBV5-1 and J is TRBJ2-5; D gene ambiguous. Trimming pared 0 bases from V and 5 bases from J, leaving 11 bases between. Germline V gene lookup returns CDR1 SGHRS and CDR2 YFSETQ. The CDR3 loop spans 14 amino acids. This CDR3 is CASSLGSIEETQYF. The CDR3 nucleotides read TGCGCCAGCAGCTTGGGGTCCATTGAGGAGACCCAGTACTTC.

Many counts were recorded for this clonotype. The rearrangement uses TRBV3-1 and TRBJ2-5, with D perhaps TRBD2 (5 bases). V lost 4 bases, J lost 5 bases, and 14 bases lay in between. CDR1 LGHDT and CDR2 YNNKEL come from the germline V gene (reference sequence). There are 14 residues in the CDR3. The CDR3 loop reads CASSRSGIWETQYF. The CDR3 region has the DNA TGTGCCAGCAGCCGTTCGGGAATCTGGGAGACCCAGTACTTC.